This T cell receptor beta chain appears in the sequencing data of a study of T cells after yellow fever vaccination. TCRdb used MiXCR to reprocess the 5' RACE reads, holding one entry per CDR3 protein. This table holds 250,000 or so distinct CDR3 sequences, 6.9% found once. The sample holds a few counts of this clonotype. Germline trimming cut 3 bases from V and 7 bases from J; bases unmatched to any gene: 1. This CDR3 contains 13 residues. Germline V gene lookup returns CDR1 SGHVS and CDR2 FNYEAQ. The chain employs TRBV7-6 and TRBJ2-1; 9 bases map to TRBD2. The starting material was CD4+ T cells sorted from PBMCs, obtained 15 days after the yellow fever booster vaccination. The TCR originated in a man younger than 45 who received the YFV17D yellow fever vaccine. CDR3 region: CASSFGLANEQFF. In nucleotides, the CDR3 is TGTGCCAGCAGCTTCGGACTAGCGAATGAGCAGTTCTTC.